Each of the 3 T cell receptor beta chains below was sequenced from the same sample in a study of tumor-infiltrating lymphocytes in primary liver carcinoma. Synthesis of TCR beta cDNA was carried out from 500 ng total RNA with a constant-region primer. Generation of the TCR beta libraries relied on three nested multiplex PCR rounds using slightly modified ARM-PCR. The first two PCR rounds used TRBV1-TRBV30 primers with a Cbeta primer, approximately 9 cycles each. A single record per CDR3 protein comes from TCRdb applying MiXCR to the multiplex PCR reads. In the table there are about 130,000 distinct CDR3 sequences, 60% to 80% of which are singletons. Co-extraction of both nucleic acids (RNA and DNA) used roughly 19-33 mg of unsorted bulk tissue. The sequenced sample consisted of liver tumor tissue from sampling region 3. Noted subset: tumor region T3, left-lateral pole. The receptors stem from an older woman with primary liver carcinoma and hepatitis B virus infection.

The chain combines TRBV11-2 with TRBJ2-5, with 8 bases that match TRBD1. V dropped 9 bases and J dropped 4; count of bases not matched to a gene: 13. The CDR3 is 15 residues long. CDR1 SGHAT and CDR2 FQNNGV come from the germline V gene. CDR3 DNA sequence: TGTGCCAGTAACCTGACGACAGGGGTGGGAGAGACCCAGTACTTC. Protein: CASNLTTGVGETQYF.

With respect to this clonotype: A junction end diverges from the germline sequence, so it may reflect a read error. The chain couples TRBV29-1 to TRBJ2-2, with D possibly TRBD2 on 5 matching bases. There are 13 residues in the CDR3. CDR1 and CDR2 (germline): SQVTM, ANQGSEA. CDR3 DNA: TGCAGCGTTGAAATGCCCAGCACCGGGGAGCTGTCTTTT. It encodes CSVEMPSTGELSF.

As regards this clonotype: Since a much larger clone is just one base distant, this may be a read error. The CDR3 loop reads CTSSNRQNTGELFF. The CDR3 DNA sequence: TGTACCAGCAGCAACCGACAGAACACCGGGGAGCTGTTTTTT. The chain links TRBV13 to TRBJ2-2; D uncertain. Germline CDR1 and CDR2: PRHDT and FYEKMQ (reference sequence). This CDR3 contains 14 residues.